The clone carrying this T cell receptor (beta chain) turned up a few times. Its antigen remains unknown. The stimulus was lysate of CMV-infected fibroblasts, 8.5 to 10 ug/mL. CD40L/CD69 double-negative CD45RO-high memory CD4+ T cells were collected. A roughly 20-hour stimulation of CD8-depleted PBMCs used anti-CD28/CD49d costimulation, CD40-blocking antibody and enfuvirtide. The sample is drawn from a study of persistence of HIV-infected CD4 T cells. Whole-study context: Up to roughly 180 mL blood was drawn at multiple time points; a couple of donors had single-time leukapheresis.

Per germline, CDR1 SGHTA and CDR2 FQGNSA. This CDR3 is built from 18 residues. J gave up 4 bases and V 2 bases, and 8 bases lay outside the gene matches. Study-wide points: The rare CMV-responding cells with HIV-1 proviruses were not separately TCR-sequenced.

The immunoSEQ assay was version 4, run in survey mode. Sequenced by immunoSEQ multiplex PCR; TCRdb stores in-frame clones only, minus some. The sample gives over 30,000 clones, 82% of which show up once; nearly 6.5% is in the top ten. This receptor was identified in an adult woman with HIV who was CMV-seropositive. The chain has TRBV7-2 and TRBJ2-2; TRBD2 aligns across 12 bases. The sequenced sample was CD4+ T cells sorted from PBMCs after roughly 19-hour stimulation, obtained from a patient who received antiretroviral therapy. In nucleotides, the CDR3 is TGTGCCAGCAGCTTACTAGCGGGAGGGCCGGGTATCACCGGGGAGCTGTTTTTT. Encoded protein: CASSLLAGGPGITGELFF.